What follows describes a single T cell receptor (beta chain). The ends were cut back, 5 bases at V and 1 base at J, with 8 bases in the middle. CDR3 length: 14 residues. Germline CDR1 is SGHVS and CDR2 is FQNEAQ. This sample stems from a study of identical twins. In TCRdb, the 5' RACE reads were re-called with MiXCR into one record per CDR3 protein. The sample shows 400,000 or so distinct CDR3 sequences, approximately 9.1% of them seen only once. This receptor was obtained from a woman aged 45 to 65 in good health. Sequencing was carried out using naive T cells sorted from blood. The chain joins TRBV7-8 to TRBJ1-4; D is undetermined. Here the CDR3 reads CASSPRITNEKLFF. CDR3 sequence (DNA): TGTGCCAGCAGCCCTCGGATAACTAATGAAAAACTGTTTTTT. The full variable domain, completed using reference TRBV7-8 and TRBJ1-4, is GAGVSQSPRYKVAKRGQDVALRCDPISGHVSLFWYQQALGQGPEFLTYFQNEAQLDKSGLPSDRFFAERPEGSVSTLKIQRTQQEDSAVYLCASSPRITNEKLFFGSGTQLSVL.